Listed below are T cell receptor delta chains from one sample, sequenced in a study of gamma-delta chains in newborns, infants, children. TCRdb called clones from the reads again using CATT. The table records more than 8,000 delta-chain clones, approximately 3.6% of them present only once. Sequencing input: blood. The receptors here all came from a child who was a newborn, infant or young child, either healthy, febrile or measles-vaccinated (not recorded which). Each CDR3 is given with its conserved first and last residue. A D gene is named only where the DNA matches it firmly. Clone size appears in some rows only: once, few, many, or a class for an expanded clone.

medium-sized,TRDV2,-,TRDJ3,CACDTWGGSSWDTRQMFF,TGTGCCTGTGACACCTGGGGAGGAAGCTCCTGGGACACCCGACAGATGTTTTTC
few,TRDV2,TRDD3,TRDJ2,CACDNVGGYVTAQLFF,TGTGCCTGTGACAACGTGGGGGGATACGTAACAGCCCAACTCTTCTTT
-,TRDV2,-,TRDJ3,CACDTAGPSSWDTRQMFF,TGTGCCTGTGACACCGCTGGTCCTAGCTCCTGGGACACCCGACAGATGTTTTTC
-,TRDV2,TRDD3,TRDJ3,CACDALGDTIWDTRQMFF,TGTGCCTGTGACGCCCTGGGGGATACGATATGGGACACCCGACAGATGTTTTTC
-,TRDV2,TRDD3,TRDJ3,CACDELGDTGSWDTRQLFF,TGTGCCTGTGACGAACTGGGGGATACCGGCTCCTGGGACACCCGACAGTTGTTTTTC
-,TRAV29/DV5,TRDD3,TRDJ1,CAATDLGDGTGRLIF,TGTGCAGCAACCGACCTGGGGGATGGCACCGGTAGACTCATCTTT
medium-sized,TRDV2,TRDD3,TRDJ2,CACYWGIPVLTAQLFF,TGTGCCTGTTACTGGGGGATACCCGTTTTGACAGCACAACTCTTCTTT
medium-sized,TRDV2,TRDD3,TRDJ1,CACDTLNLGDTDKLIF,TGTGCCTGTGACACCTTAAACCTGGGGGACACCGATAAACTCATCTTT
few,TRDV2,TRDD3,TRDJ3,CACDTAYWGQSSWDTRQMFF,TGTGCCTGTGACACGGCCTACTGGGGGCAAAGCTCCTGGGACACCCGACAGATGTTTTTC
-,TRDV2,-,TRDJ3,CACDPLGQTWDTRQMFF,TGTGCCTGTGACCCCCTGGGCCAGACCTGGGACACCCGACAGATGTTTTTC
medium-sized,TRDV2,TRDD3,TRDJ2,CACDTVGGDTRGGAQLFF,TGTGCCTGTGACACCGTCGGGGGGGATACGCGGGGTGGAGCACAACTCTTCTTT
few,TRDV2,TRDD3,TRDJ1,CACDTGTGGLHTDKLIF,TGTGCCTGTGACACCGGGACTGGGGGATTACACACCGATAAACTCATCTTT
medium-sized,TRDV2,TRDD3,TRDJ3,CACDTVLGASSWDTRQMFF,TGTGCCTGTGACACCGTACTGGGGGCCTCCTCCTGGGACACCCGACAGATGTTTTTC
-,TRDV2,TRDD3,TRDJ3,CACDTAGGFPPSSRDTRQMFF,TGTGCCTGTGACACCGCTGGGGGCTTTCCTCCCAGCTCCCGGGACACCCGACAGATGTTTTTC
-,TRDV2,TRDD3,TRDJ3,CACDKVLGDCSSWDTRQMFF,TGTGCCTGTGACAAAGTACTGGGGGATTGTAGCTCCTGGGACACCCGACAGATGTTTTTC
medium-sized,TRDV2,TRDD3,TRDJ1,CACDPLGDTDKLIF,TGTGCCTGTGACCCTCTGGGGGACACCGATAAACTCATCTTT
few,TRDV2,TRDD3,TRDJ3,CACDTLWGIGTWDTRQMFF,TGTGCCTGTGACACCCTCTGGGGGATAGGGACCTGGGACACCCGGCAGATGTTTTTC
few,TRDV2,TRDD3,TRDJ3,CACGTWGLRSSWDTRQMFF,TGTGCCTGTGGCACCTGGGGGCTAAGGAGCTCCTGGGACACCCGACAGATGTTTTTC
medium-sized,TRDV2,TRDD3,TRDJ1,CACDLLGDTYTDKLIF,TGTGCCTGTGACCTACTGGGGGATACGTACACCGATAAACTCATCTTT
large,TRDV2,TRDD3,TRDJ1,CACDTWGIDKLIF,TGTGCCTGTGACACCTGGGGGATAGATAAACTCATCTTT
few,TRDV2,TRDD3,TRDJ3,CACETGGSKASWDTRQMFF,TGTGCCTGTGAGACTGGGGGATCCAAGGCATCCTGGGACACCCGACAGATGTTTTTC
medium-sized,TRDV2,TRDD3,TRDJ3,CACDITGGSWDTRQMFF,TGTGCCTGTGACATTACTGGGGGATCCTGGGACACCCGACAGATGTTTTTC
many,TRDV2,-,TRDJ3,CACDTVEVRGAIGSWDTRQMFF,TGTGCCTGTGACACCGTAGAAGTACGGGGGGCCATAGGGTCCTGGGACACCCGACAGATGTTTTTC
medium-sized,TRDV2,TRDD3,TRDJ1,CACDTLLGVPTDKLIF,TGTGCCTGTGACACCCTACTGGGGGTTCCCACCGATAAACTCATCTTT
-,TRDV2,TRDD3,TRDJ3,CACDTLIGGYASWDTRQLFF,TGTGCCTGTGACACGCTCATTGGGGGATACGCGTCGTGGGACACCCGACAGTTGTTTTTC
few,TRDV2,-,TRDJ3,CACDRLEESSWDTRQMFF,TGTGCCTGTGACAGACTGGAGGAGAGCTCCTGGGACACCCGACAGATGTTTTTC